This T cell receptor (beta chain) was sequenced during a study of identical twins. The CDR3 runs to 16 residues. Trimming removed 0 bases from V and 6 bases from J; junction bases left unmatched: 7. The germline V gene has CDR1 DFQATT and CDR2 SNEGSKA (reference sequence). Study-wide findings and caveats: Twin sharing of out-of-frame TCR alpha was underestimated by models in monozygotic pairs.

TCRdb recomputed calls from the 5' RACE reads with MiXCR, one row per CDR3 protein. Among around 530,000 distinct CDR3 sequences listed, 15% were seen once. Notes on this clonotype: Its cognate antigen is unknown.

These data were also reused for a study on yellow fever vaccine responses in identical twins. That report adds: Twins showed a vaccine T cell response that reportedly seemed partly convergent, partly personalized.

The TCR was taken from a woman between 18 and 30 years old in good health. This chain links TRBV20-1 with TRBJ1-5; 11 bases fit TRBD1. Sequencing used CD4+ T cells sorted from blood. The CDR3 reads CSARDWGQGVFQPQHF. The CDR3 DNA reads TGCAGTGCTAGAGATTGGGGACAGGGGGTTTTTCAGCCCCAGCATTTT.